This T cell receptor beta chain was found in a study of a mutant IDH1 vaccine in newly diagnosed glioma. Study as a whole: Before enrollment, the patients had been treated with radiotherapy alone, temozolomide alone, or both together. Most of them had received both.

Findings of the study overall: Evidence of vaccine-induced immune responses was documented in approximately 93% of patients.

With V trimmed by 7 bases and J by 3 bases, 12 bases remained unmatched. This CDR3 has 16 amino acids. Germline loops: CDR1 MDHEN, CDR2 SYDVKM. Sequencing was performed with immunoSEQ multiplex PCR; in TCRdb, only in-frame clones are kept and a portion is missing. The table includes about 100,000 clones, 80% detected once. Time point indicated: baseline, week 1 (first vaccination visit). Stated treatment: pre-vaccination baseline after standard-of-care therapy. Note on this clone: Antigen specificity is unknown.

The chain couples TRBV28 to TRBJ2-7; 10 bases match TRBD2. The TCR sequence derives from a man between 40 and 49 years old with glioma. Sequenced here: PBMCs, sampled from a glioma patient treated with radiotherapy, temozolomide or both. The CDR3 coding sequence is TGTGCCAGCATAGGCGCTACTAGCGGGACCCTCTACGAGCAGTACTTC. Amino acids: CASIGATSGTLYEQYF.